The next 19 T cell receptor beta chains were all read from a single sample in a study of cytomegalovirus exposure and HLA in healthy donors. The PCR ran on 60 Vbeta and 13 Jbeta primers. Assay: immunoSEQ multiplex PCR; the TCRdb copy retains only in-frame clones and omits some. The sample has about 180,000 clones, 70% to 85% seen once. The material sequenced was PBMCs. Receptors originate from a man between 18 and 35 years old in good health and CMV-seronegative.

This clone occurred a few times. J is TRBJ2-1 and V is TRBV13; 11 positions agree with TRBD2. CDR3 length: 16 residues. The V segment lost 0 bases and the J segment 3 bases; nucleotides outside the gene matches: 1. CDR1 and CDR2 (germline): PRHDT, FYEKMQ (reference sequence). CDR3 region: CASSLGLAGVYNEQFF. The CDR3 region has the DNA TGTGCCAGCAGCTTAGGACTAGCGGGAGTCTACAATGAGCAGTTCTTC.

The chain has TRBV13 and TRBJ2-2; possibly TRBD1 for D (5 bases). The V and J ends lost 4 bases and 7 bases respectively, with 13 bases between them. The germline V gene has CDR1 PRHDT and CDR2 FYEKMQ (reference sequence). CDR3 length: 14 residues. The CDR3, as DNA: TGTGCCAGCAGCTGGGCAGGGTCTGGCGGGGAGCTGTTTTTT. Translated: CASSWAGSGGELFF.

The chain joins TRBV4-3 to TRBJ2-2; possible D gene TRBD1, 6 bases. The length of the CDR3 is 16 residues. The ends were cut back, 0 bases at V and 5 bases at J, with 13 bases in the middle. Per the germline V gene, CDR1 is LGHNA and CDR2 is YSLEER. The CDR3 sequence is CASSQDSQGWTGELFF. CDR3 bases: TGCGCCAGCAGCCAAGATTCACAGGGCTGGACCGGGGAGCTGTTTTTT.

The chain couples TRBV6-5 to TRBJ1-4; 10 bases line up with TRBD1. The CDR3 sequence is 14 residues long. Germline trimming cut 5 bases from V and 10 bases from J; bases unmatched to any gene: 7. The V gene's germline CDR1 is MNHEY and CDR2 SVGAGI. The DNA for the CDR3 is TGTGCCAGCAGTCCGGGACAGGGGTTGGCAAAACTGTTTTTT. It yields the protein CASSPGQGLAKLFF.

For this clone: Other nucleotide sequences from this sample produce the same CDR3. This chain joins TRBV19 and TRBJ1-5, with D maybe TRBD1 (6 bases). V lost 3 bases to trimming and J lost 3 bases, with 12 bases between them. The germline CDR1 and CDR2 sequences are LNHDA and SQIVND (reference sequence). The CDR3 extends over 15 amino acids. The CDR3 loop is CASSIRAGDNQPQHF. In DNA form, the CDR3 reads TGTGCCAGTAGTATTAGAGCAGGGGACAATCAGCCCCAGCATTTT.

The CDR3 DNA reads as TGTGCCAGCAGCGCGAGGGCGGGGAACACTGAAGCTTTCTTT. Amino acid sequence: CASSARAGNTEAFF. The chain employs TRBV9 and TRBJ1-1; D remains unclear. V was shortened by 3 bases and J by 1 base, with 10 bases between the two germline ends. Looked up from germline, CDR1 is SGDLS and CDR2 is YYNGEE. This CDR3 comprises 14 residues.

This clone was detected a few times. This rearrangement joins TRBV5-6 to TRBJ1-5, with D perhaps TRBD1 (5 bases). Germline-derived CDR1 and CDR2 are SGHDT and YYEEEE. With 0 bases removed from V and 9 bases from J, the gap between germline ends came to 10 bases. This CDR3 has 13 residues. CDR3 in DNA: TGTGCCAGCAGCTTGGAGGGGTTGGGGCCCCAGCATTTT. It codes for CASSLEGLGPQHF.

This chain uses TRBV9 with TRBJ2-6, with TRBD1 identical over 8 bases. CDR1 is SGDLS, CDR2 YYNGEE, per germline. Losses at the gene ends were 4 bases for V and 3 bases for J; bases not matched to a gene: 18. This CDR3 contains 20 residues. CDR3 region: CASSYNTDRAKKGGANVLTF. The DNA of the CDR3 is TGTGCCAGCAGCTATAACACGGACAGGGCCAAAAAAGGTGGGGCCAACGTCCTGACTTTC.

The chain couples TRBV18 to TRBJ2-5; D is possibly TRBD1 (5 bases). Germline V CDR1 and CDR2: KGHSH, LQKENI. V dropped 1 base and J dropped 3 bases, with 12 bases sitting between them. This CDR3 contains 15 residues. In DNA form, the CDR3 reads TGTGCCAGCTCACCACAGCAGACAGATAAAGAGACCCAGTACTTC. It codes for CASSPQQTDKETQYF. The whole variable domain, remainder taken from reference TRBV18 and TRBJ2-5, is NAGVMQNPRHLVRRRGQEARLRCSPMKGHSHVYWYRQLPEEGLKFMVYLQKENIIDESGMPKERFSAEFPKEGPSILRIQQVVRGDSAAYFCASSPQQTDKETQYFGPGTRLLVL.

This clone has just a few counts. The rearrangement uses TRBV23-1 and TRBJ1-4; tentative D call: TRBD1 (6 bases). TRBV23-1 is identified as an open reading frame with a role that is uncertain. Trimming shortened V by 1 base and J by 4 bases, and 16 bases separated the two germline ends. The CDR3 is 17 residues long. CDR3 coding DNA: TGCGCCAGCAGTCAATTACCCAAGGACAGCAATAATGAAAAACTGTTTTTT. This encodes CASSQLPKDSNNEKLFF.

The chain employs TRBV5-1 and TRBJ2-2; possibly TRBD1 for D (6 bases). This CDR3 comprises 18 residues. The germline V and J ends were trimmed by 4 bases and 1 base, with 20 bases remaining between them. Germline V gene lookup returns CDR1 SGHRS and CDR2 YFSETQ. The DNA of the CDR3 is TGCGCCAGCAGCGATACCCCCTTAGGACAGAAGAACACCGGGGAGCTGTTTTTT. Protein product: CASSDTPLGQKNTGELFF.

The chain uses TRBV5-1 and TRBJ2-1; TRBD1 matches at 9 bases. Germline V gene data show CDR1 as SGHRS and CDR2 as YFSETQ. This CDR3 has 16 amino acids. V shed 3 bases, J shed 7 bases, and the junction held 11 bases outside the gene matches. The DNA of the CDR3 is TGCGCCAGCAGCTCCCACAGGGGGCTCGAGGGGAATGAGCAGTTCTTC. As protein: CASSSHRGLEGNEQFF.

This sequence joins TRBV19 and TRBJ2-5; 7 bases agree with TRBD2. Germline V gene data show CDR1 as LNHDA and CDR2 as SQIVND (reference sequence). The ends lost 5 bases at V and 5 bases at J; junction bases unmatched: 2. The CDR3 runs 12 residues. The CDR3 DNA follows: TGTGCCAGTAGTGCGGGGGTGGAGACCCAGTACTTC. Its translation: CASSAGVETQYF.

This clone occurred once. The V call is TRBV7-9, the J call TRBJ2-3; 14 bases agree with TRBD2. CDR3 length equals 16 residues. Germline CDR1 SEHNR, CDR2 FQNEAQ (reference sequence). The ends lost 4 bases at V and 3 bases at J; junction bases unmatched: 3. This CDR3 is CASSSGLAGGTDTQYF. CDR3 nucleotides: TGTGCCAGCAGCTCCGGACTAGCGGGAGGAACAGATACGCAGTATTTT.

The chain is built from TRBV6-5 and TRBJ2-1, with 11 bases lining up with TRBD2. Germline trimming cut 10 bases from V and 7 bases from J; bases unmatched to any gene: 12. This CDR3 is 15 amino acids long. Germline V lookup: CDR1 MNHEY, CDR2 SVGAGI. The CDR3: CATSPTSGSANEQFF. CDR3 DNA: TGTGCCACCTCACCTACTAGCGGGAGCGCGAATGAGCAGTTCTTC.

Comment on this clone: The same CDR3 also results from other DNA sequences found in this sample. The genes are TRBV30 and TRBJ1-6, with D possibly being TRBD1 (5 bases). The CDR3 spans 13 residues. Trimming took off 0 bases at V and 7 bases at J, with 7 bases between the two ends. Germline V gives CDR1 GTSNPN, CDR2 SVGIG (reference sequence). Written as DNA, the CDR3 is TGTGCCTGGAGTGTGCAGGGAAATTCACCCCTCCACTTT. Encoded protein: CAWSVQGNSPLHF.

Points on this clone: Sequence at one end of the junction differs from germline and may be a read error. DNA for the CDR3: TGTGCCAGCAGTTACCTCGGACAGCCTGAACGGGTGTTT. Translation gives CASSYLGQPERVF. The rearrangement joins TRBV6-6 to TRBJ1-1, with D perhaps TRBD1 (6 bases). Per germline, CDR1 MNHNY and CDR2 SVGAGI (reference sequence). The CDR3 sequence is 13 residues long.

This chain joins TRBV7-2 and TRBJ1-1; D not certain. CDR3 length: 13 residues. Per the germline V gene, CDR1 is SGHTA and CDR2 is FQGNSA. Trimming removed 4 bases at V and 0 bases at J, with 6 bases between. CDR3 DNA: TGTGCCAGCAGCTATAACATGAACACTGAAGCTTTCTTT. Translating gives CASSYNMNTEAFF.

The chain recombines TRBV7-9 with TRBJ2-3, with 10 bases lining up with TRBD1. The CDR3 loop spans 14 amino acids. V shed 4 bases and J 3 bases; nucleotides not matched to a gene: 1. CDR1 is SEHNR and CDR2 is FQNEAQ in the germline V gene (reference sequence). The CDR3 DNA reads TGTGCCAGCAGCTCGGACAGGGGGACAGATACGCAGTATTTT. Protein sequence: CASSSDRGTDTQYF. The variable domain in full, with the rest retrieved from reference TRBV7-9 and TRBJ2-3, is DTGVSQNPRHKITKRGQNVTFRCDPISEHNRLYWYRQTLGQGPEFLTYFQNEAQLEKSRLLSDRFSAERPKGSFSTLEIQRTEQGDSAMYLCASSSDRGTDTQYFGPGTRLTVL.